The rows below give T cell receptor beta chains drawn from one sample of a study of CDR3 diversity in severe acne. MiXCR, run by TCRdb on the PCR reads, gives a single entry per CDR3 protein. This sample has approximately 84,000 distinct CDR3 sequences, with 51% found just once. The sample was blood. The source of these receptors is a male donor in good health, without acne. CDR3s include the opening cysteine and the closing phenylalanine or tryptophan. A D gene is named only where the DNA matches it firmly. Clone size is given for some rows only: seen once, a few or many times, or a class if the clone is expanded.

clone size: NA; V gene: TRBV11-3; J gene: TRBJ1-2; D gene: TRBD1; CDR3 DNA: TGTGCCAGCAGCTTCGACAGGACAGGCTTTGTTACCTTC; CDR3 protein: CASSFDRTGFVTF
clone size: many; V gene: TRBV2; J gene: TRBJ2-2; D gene: NA; CDR3 DNA: TGTGCCAGCAGTGAATTTAGGGGGTCCTCCACCGGGGAGCTGTTTTTT; CDR3 protein: CASSEFRGSSTGELFF
clone size: once; V gene: TRBV29-1; J gene: TRBJ2-7; D gene: NA; CDR3 DNA: TGCAGCCAAGGGAGGAACGAGCAGTACTTC; CDR3 protein: CSQGRNEQYF
clone size: NA; V gene: TRBV25-1; J gene: TRBJ2-1; D gene: NA; CDR3 DNA: TGTGCCAGCAGTGCCCCGCATGCTGAGCAGTTCTTC; CDR3 protein: CASSAPHAEQFF
clone size: NA; V gene: TRBV14; J gene: TRBJ1-3; D gene: NA; CDR3 DNA: TGTGCCAGCAGCCAAGATCGATTCGTTGATCGAAACACCATATATTTT; CDR3 protein: CASSQDRFVDRNTIYF
clone size: NA; V gene: TRBV7-9; J gene: TRBJ2-2; D gene: NA; CDR3 DNA: TGTGCCAGCAGCCCCCGTCCGGGTGGTGCGACCGGGGAACTGTTTTTT; CDR3 protein: CASSPRPGGATGELFF
clone size: NA; V gene: TRBV19; J gene: TRBJ1-6; D gene: NA; CDR3 DNA: TGTGCCAGTAGGATCCGGGACACCGCCCTCCACTTT; CDR3 protein: CASRIRDTALHF
clone size: NA; V gene: TRBV5-4; J gene: TRBJ1-2; D gene: NA; CDR3 DNA: TGTGCCAGCAGCTTGGCGGGGTCGAGCTATGGCTACACCTTC; CDR3 protein: CASSLAGSSYGYTF
clone size: many; V gene: TRBV11-2; J gene: TRBJ1-2; D gene: TRBD1; CDR3 DNA: TGTGCCAGCAGCTCCCACAGGGGGCGCAACTATGGCTACACCTTC; CDR3 protein: CASSSHRGRNYGYTF
clone size: NA; V gene: TRBV15; J gene: TRBJ1-3; D gene: NA; CDR3 DNA: TGTGCCACCAGCAAGGAAAACTCAGGTGCTGGAAACACCATATATTTT; CDR3 protein: CATSKENSGAGNTIYF
clone size: NA; V gene: TRBV7-3; J gene: TRBJ2-7; D gene: TRBD2; CDR3 DNA: TGTGCCAGCAGTTTAGAGGATGGAGCTAGCGGGAGGATCTGGGCGGAAGAGCAGTACTTC; CDR3 protein: CASSLEDGASGRIWAEEQYF
clone size: few; V gene: TRBV9; J gene: TRBJ1-3; D gene: TRBD1; CDR3 DNA: TGTGCCAGCAGCTCCAGGGGGGGGCTCACAGGAAACACCATATATTTT; CDR3 protein: CASSSRGGLTGNTIYF
clone size: few; V gene: TRBV24-1; J gene: TRBJ2-7; D gene: TRBD1; CDR3 DNA: TGTGCCACCAGTGATTTAAGGGGACGGGACAGGCCATCCTACGAGCAGTACTTC; CDR3 protein: CATSDLRGRDRPSYEQYF
clone size: NA; V gene: TRBV5-1; J gene: TRBJ2-5; D gene: NA; CDR3 DNA: NA; CDR3 protein: CASSWGQGAETQHF
clone size: many; V gene: TRBV7-2; J gene: TRBJ2-1; D gene: NA; CDR3 DNA: TGTGCCAGCAGCTTAATTGGGACCCTGGGCGTTGGTAGCGGTCCCTTCTTC; CDR3 protein: CASSLIGTLGVGSGPFF
clone size: NA; V gene: TRBV20-1; J gene: TRBJ2-3; D gene: NA; CDR3 DNA: TGCAGTGCTAGAGAATGGGAGTGCACAGATACGCAGTATTTT; CDR3 protein: CSAREWECTDTQYF